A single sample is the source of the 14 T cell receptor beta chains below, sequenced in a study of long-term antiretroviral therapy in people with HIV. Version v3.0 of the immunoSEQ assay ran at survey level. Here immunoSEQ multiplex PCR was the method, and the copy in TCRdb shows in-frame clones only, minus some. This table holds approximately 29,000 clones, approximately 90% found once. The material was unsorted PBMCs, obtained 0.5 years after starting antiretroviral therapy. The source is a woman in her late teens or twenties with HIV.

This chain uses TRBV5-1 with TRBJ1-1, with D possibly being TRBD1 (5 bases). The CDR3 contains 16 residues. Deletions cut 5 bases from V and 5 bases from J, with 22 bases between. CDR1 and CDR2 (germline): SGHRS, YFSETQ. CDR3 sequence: CASSRNPGGVGTEAFF. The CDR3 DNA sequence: TGCGCCAGCAGTCGCAACCCGGGGGGGGTTGGTACTGAAGCTTTCTTT. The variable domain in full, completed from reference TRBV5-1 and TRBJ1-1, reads KAGVTQTPRYLIKTRGQQVTLSCSPISGHRSVSWYQQTPGQGLQFLFEYFSETQRNKGNFPGRFSGRQFSNSRSEMNVSTLELGDSALYLCASSRNPGGVGTEAFFGQGTRLTVV.

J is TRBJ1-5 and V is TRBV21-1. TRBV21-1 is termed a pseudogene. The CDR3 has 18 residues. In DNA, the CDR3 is TGTGCCAGCAGCACTTGGGACCGCTTAAGAAAAGGCAATCAGCCCCAGCATTTT. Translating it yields CASSTWDRLRKGNQPQHF.

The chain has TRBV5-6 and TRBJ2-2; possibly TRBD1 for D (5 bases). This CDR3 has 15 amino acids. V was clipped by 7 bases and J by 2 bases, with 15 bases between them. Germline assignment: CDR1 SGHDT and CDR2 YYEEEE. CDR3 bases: TGTGCCAGCCTCGATTGGGGCGGAAACACCGGGGAGCTGTTTTTT. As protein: CASLDWGGNTGELFF.

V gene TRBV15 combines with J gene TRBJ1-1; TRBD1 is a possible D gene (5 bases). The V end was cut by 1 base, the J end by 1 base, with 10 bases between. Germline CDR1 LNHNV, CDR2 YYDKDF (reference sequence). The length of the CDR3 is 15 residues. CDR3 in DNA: TGTGCCACCAGCAGAGCAGGGCAGGGGAACACTGAAGCTTTCTTT. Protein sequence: CATSRAGQGNTEAFF. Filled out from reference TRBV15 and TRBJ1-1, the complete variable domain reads DAMVIQNPRYQVTQFGKPVTLSCSQTLNHNVMYWYQQKSSQAPKLLFHYYDKDFNNEADTPDNFQSRRPNTSFCFLDIRSPGLGDTAMYLCATSRAGQGNTEAFFGQGTRLTVV.

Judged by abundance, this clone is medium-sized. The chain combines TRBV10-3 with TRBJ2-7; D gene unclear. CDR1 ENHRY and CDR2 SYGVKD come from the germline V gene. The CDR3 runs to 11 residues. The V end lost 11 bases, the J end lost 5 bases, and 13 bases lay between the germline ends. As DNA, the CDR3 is TGTGCCGTAAACGAGTTCGACGAGCAGTACTTC. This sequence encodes CAVNEFDEQYF.

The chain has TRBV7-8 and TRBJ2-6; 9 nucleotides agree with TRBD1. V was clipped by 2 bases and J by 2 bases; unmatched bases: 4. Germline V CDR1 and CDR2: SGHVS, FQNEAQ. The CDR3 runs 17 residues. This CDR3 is CASSLRTGATGANVLTF. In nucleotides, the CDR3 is TGTGCCAGCAGCTTAAGGACAGGGGCAACTGGGGCCAACGTCCTGACTTTC.

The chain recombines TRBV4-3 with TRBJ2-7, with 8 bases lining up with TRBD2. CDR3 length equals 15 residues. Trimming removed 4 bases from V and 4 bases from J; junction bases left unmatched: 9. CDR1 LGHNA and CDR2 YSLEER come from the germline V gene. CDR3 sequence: CASSRASGSGYEQYF. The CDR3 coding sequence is TGCGCCAGCAGCCGGGCGAGCGGGAGTGGGTACGAGCAGTACTTC.

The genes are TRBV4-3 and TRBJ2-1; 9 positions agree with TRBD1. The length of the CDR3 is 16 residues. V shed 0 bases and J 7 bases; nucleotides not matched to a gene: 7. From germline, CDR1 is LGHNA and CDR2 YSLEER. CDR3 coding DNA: TGCGCCAGCAGCCAAGATCAAGGACAGGGGTGGAATGAGCAGTTCTTC. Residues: CASSQDQGQGWNEQFF.

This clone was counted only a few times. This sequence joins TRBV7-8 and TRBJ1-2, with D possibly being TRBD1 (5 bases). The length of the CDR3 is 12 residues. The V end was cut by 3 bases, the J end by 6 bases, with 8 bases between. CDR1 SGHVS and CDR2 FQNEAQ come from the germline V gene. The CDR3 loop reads CASSLRQNGYTF. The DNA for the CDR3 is TGTGCCAGCAGCTTGCGACAGAATGGCTACACCTTC.

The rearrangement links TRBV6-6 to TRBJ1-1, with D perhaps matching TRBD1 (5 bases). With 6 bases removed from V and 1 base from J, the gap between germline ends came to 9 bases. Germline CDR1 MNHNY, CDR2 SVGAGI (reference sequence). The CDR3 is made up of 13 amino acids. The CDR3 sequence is CASRGAANTEAFF. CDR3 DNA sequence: TGTGCCAGCAGAGGGGCGGCGAACACTGAAGCTTTCTTT.

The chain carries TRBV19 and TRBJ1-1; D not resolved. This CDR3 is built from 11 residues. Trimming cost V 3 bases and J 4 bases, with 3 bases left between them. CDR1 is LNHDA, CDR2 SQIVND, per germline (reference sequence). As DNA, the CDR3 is TGTGCCAGTAGTATCGGCACTGAAGCTTTCTTT. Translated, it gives CASSIGTEAFF. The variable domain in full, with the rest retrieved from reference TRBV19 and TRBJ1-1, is DGGITQSPKYLFRKEGQNVTLSCEQNLNHDAMYWYRQDPGQGLRLIYYSQIVNDFQKGDIAEGYSVSREKKESFPLTVTSAQKNPTAFYLCASSIGTEAFFGQGTRLTVV.

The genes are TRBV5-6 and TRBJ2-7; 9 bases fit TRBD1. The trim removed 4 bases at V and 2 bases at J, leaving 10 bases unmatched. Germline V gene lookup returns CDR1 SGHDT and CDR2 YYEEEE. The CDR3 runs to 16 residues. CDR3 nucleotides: TGTGCCAGCAGCGCAGCGACCGGGACAGGGACCTACGAGCAGTACTTC. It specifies CASSAATGTGTYEQYF.

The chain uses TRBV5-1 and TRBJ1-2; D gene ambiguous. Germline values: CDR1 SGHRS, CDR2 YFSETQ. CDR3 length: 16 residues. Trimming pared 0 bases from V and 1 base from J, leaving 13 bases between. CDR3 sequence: CASSLEGDSNNYGYTF. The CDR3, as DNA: TGCGCCAGCAGCTTGGAAGGCGACTCAAATAACTATGGCTACACCTTC.

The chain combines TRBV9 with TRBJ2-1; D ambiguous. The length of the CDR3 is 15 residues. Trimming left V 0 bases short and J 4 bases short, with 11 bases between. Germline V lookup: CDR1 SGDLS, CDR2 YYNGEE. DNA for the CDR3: TGTGCCAGCAGCGTAGATGGGCGATATTACAATGAGCAGTTCTTC. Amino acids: CASSVDGRYYNEQFF.